Given below is one TCR beta chain in context. Antigen specificity is unknown. These data come from a study of cytomegalovirus exposure and HLA in healthy donors. The PCR was carried out with 60 Vbeta primers and 13 Jbeta primers. Assay: immunoSEQ multiplex PCR; the TCRdb copy retains only in-frame clones and omits some. The repertoire holds approximately 300,000 clones, with approximately 80% as singletons. V lost 6 bases and J lost 2, with 20 bases in between. Germline lookup yields CDR1 PRHDT and CDR2 FYEKMQ (reference sequence). The CDR3 is 16 amino acids. Findings and limits, study-wide: Per a later analysis, 15,000 to 20,000 TCR beta sequences showed association with HLA alleles at 0.05 false discovery rate.

V gene TRBV13 combines with J gene TRBJ2-7; weak D call: TRBD1 (6 bases). This receptor was taken from a girl aged 2 to 10 in good health and CMV-seronegative. Sequencing input: PBMCs. The CDR3 region is CASSQQGAYNTYEQYF. CDR3 nucleotides: TGTGCCAGCAGTCAACAGGGAGCCTATAATACCTACGAGCAGTACTTC.